The 17 T cell receptor delta chains in this list originate from one sample, sequenced in a study of human gamma delta and Vdelta1 T cells listed by TCRdb under 2018. Library preparation used PCR. Instrument on record: Illumina MiSeq. Clones were re-identified by TCRdb from the public reads with CATT, and rows with the same DNA were merged. Present in this sample are a few thousand delta-chain clones, about 24% of which were seen just once. Of the sample, 55% to 70% falls within the top ten clones. Source material: naive CD27+ Vdelta1 gamma-delta T cells from blood. These receptors all stem from a human donor in good health.

There are a few counts of this clone. A far more abundant clone sits one base away, making this likely a read error. This sequence joins TRDV1 and TRDJ1; D gene ambiguous. V lost 4 bases, J lost 3 bases, and 21 bases lay in between. The CDR3 is made up of 17 amino acids. CDR1 and CDR2 (germline): TSWWSYY, QGS. CDR3 sequence (DNA): TGTGCTCTTGGGGGACGCTGGCGAAACATGATAGCCGATAAACTCATCTTT. Amino acid sequence: CALGGRWRNMIADKLIF.

This clone was picked up many times. The rearrangement joins TRDV1 to TRDJ1, with 7 bases that match TRDD2. J lost 1 base, V lost 4 bases, and 30 bases had no gene match. Germline CDR1 TSWWSYY, CDR2 QGS. The CDR3 loop spans 23 amino acids. Here the CDR3 reads CALGVFTFLPPSIYLVVTDKLIF. The CDR3 DNA sequence: TGTGCTCTTGGGGTCTTTACCTTCCTTCCGCCATCTATTTACTTGGTGGTCACCGATAAACTCATCTTT.

In regard to this clone: A read error is the likely source, as a far larger clone sits one nucleotide away. The same CDR3 is also encoded by other DNA sequences in this sample. This chain joins TRDV1 and TRDJ1, with 13 bases lining up with TRDD3. The CDR3 length is 27 residues. V was pared by 2 bases and J by 0 bases, with 33 bases of the junction left unmatched. Germline values: CDR1 TSWWSYY, CDR2 QGS. This CDR3 reads CALGETDSASPRLILGDTGGYTDKLIF. The CDR3 region has the DNA TGTGCTCTTGGGGAAACGGATTCAGCTAGTCCTCGCCTTATACTGGGGGATACGGGCGGGTACACCGATAAACTCATCTTT.

In regard to this clone: A far larger clone is off by one base, so a read error is likely. Other DNA sequences of this sample code for an identical CDR3. The V call is TRDV1, the J call TRDJ1; D remains unclear. CDR1 is TSWWSYY and CDR2 is QGS in the germline V gene. This CDR3 has 16 residues. CDR3 sequence (DNA): TGTGCTCTTGGGGAACCTTCTTTTGTCCTCCACGATAAACTCATTTTT. Protein sequence: CALGEPSFVLHDKLIF.

This clone was seen a handful of times. This DNA translates differently at residue 11 from the TCRdb protein, which is that of a much larger clone; a read error is likely, and the protein shown is the DNA's own translation. The rearrangement uses TRDV1 and TRDJ1, with D tentatively TRDD3 (6 bases). The germline V gene has CDR1 TSWWSYY and CDR2 QGS. Trimming cost V 2 bases and J 7 bases, with 35 bases left between them. There are 21 residues in the CDR3. In DNA form, the CDR3 reads TGTGCTCTTGGGGAAAAGGCCCGGACTTACCGGGGGAGCCCAGGGTCGGTTAAACTCATCTTT. Its protein is CALGEKARTYRGSPGSVKLIF.

V usage is TRDV1 and J usage is TRDJ1; no clear D gene. The V end lost 0 bases, the J end lost 3 bases, and 14 bases lay between the germline ends. CDR1 and CDR2 from the germline V gene are TSWWSYY and QGS. The length of the CDR3 is 16 residues. Here the CDR3 reads CALGELPRGYPDKLIF. The CDR3 DNA reads as TGTGCTCTTGGGGAACTCCCGCGTGGGTACCCCGATAAACTCATCTTT.

This clone showed up just a few times. The TCRdb protein comes from a much larger clone and disagrees with this DNA's translation at residue 8, likely due to a read error; the protein given here is derived from the DNA. The rearrangement links TRDV1 to TRDJ1; 13 bases fit TRDD3. The trim removed 0 bases at V and 3 bases at J, leaving 19 bases unmatched. The CDR3 extends over 22 amino acids. CDR1 is TSWWSYY and CDR2 is QGS in the germline V gene. DNA for the CDR3: TGTGCTCTTGGGGAACTTCCCCCCCCTGCCCTACTGGGGGATACGCGATCCGATAAACTCATCTTT. Residues: CALGELPPPALLGDTRSDKLIF.

The chain recombines TRDV1 with TRDJ1; D might be TRDD3 (5 bases). Trimming pared 2 bases from V and 4 bases from J, leaving 8 bases between. This CDR3 has 13 amino acids. CDR1 and CDR2 from the germline V gene are TSWWSYY and QGS. CDR3 in DNA: TGTGCTCTTGGGGAATCGACTGGCGATAAACTCATCTTT. Translating it yields CALGESTGDKLIF.

This clone has more than one count but fewer than ten. TCRdb has a much larger clone's protein, which differs at residue 12 from the translation of this DNA, likely because of a read error; what is shown is the protein translated from the DNA. V and J are TRDV1 and TRDJ1, with 9 bases matching TRDD3. With V trimmed by 5 bases and J by 3 bases, 16 bases remained unmatched. The V gene's germline CDR1 is TSWWSYY and CDR2 QGS. The CDR3 is 18 amino acids. CDR3: CALGRTSPNWGTPDKLIF. The CDR3 DNA reads TGTGCTCTTGGGCGAACGAGCCCGAACTGGGGGACACCCGATAAACTCATCTTT.

This clone has more than one count but fewer than ten. The chain carries TRDV1 and TRDJ2; TRDD3 aligns across 8 bases. Unmatched junction bases numbered 11, after V lost 2 bases and J lost 0 bases. This CDR3 region has 19 residues. Germline assignment: CDR1 TSWWSYY and CDR2 QGS. CDR3: CALGETGRGYFPLTAQLFF. CDR3 DNA sequence: TGTGCTCTTGGGGAAACGGGTAGGGGATACTTCCCTTTGACAGCACAACTCTTCTTT.

Only a few counts were recorded for this clone. The V gene is TRDV1, the J gene TRDJ1; D possibly corresponds to TRDD3 (5 bases). V lost 4 bases to trimming and J lost 3 bases, with 33 bases between them. Germline CDR1 and CDR2: TSWWSYY and QGS. This CDR3 contains 21 residues. CDR3 sequence reads: CALGVKRSEFYWWIRADKLIF. CDR3 bases: TGTGCTCTTGGGGTTAAACGTTCCGAATTCTACTGGTGGATAAGAGCCGATAAACTCATCTTT.

This clone is medium-sized (0.01 to 0.1%) in the sample. Other DNA sequences in the sample encode the same CDR3. The rearrangement joins TRDV2 to TRDJ3, with D possibly matching TRDD3 (6 bases). The CDR3 runs to 17 residues. Trimming took off 3 bases at V and 0 bases at J, with 11 bases between the two ends. The germline CDR1 and CDR2 sequences are GEAIGNYY and EKD. The CDR3 spells CACDRGGFSWDTRQMFF. CDR3 coding DNA: TGTGCCTGTGACCGTGGGGGGTTCTCCTGGGACACCCGACAGATGTTTTTC.

This clone has more than one count but fewer than ten. TCRdb's entry gives the protein of a much larger clone, which mismatches this DNA's translation at residue 14, likely from a read error; the protein reported here is translated from the DNA. This sequence joins TRDV1 and TRDJ1; 10 nucleotides agree with TRDD3. The CDR3 has 17 residues. Germline V gene sequence: CDR1 TSWWSYY, CDR2 QGS. The CDR3 region has the DNA TGTGCTCTTGGGGAACGGGGGGGGGATACGCGGACCGATGAACTCATCTTT. The encoded protein is CALGERGGDTRTDELIF.

This clone occurred a few times. The V call is TRDV1, the J call TRDJ1; 11 bases line up with TRDD3. The V and J ends lost 2 bases and 8 bases, in that order; junction bases with no gene match: 25. Germline V CDR1 and CDR2: TSWWSYY, QGS. The CDR3 consists of 21 residues. Here the CDR3 reads CALGEWILRQSDGGYAWKLIF. DNA of the CDR3: TGTGCTCTTGGGGAATGGATCCTCCGCCAATCCGATGGGGGATACGCGTGGAAACTCATCTTT.

Note on this clone: A far larger clone differs by one base, so this is likely a read error. The J gene is TRDJ1, the V gene TRDV1, with 9 bases that match TRDD2. With V trimmed by 5 bases and J by 0 bases, 34 bases remained unmatched. The germline V gene has CDR1 TSWWSYY and CDR2 QGS. This CDR3 has 25 residues. The CDR3 nucleotides read TGTGCTCTTGGGAGCATCTCAGCCCTGGCCTTCCTACGTTTAGGGCCCCTGGATAACACCGATAAACTCATCTTT. Translating it yields CALGSISALAFLRLGPLDNTDKLIF.

This clone has a handful of counts. The chain joins TRDV2 to TRDJ3, with TRDD3 as a possible D gene (6 bases). V lost 2 bases and J 6 bases, leaving 16 bases between the germline ends. Germline-derived CDR1 and CDR2 are GEAIGNYY and EKD. The CDR3 has 17 residues. The CDR3 region is CACDIGGPLMDTRQMFF. CDR3 DNA: TGTGCCTGTGACATTGGGGGTCCGCTGATGGACACCCGACAGATGTTTTTC.

By sample fraction, this clone is medium-sized. One base separates it from a far larger clone, so it is likely a read error. This chain joins TRDV1 and TRDJ1, with 8 bases that match TRDD2. The V gene end was trimmed by 5 bases and the J gene end by 0 bases; junction bases not matched to a gene: 26. Germline-derived CDR1 and CDR2 are TSWWSYY and QGS. The CDR3 is made up of 22 amino acids. The DNA of the CDR3 is TGTGCTCTTGGGCCTTATTACTTCCTACCGTTACTGAGGGCCAGGTACACCGATAAACTCATCTTT. The encoded protein is CALGPYYFLPLLRARYTDKLIF.